This entry concerns a single T cell receptor (beta chain). Its specificity is not known. This entry is derived from a study of T cell repertoires in cytomegalovirus infection. TCRdb re-called the reads with MiXCR, one entry per CDR3 protein. Altogether 200,000 or so distinct CDR3 sequences are present, roughly two fifths being singletons, with the ten largest covering approximately 60%. Sequencing was performed on CD8+ T cells from cultured PBMCs, taken from culture after CMV antigen stimulation. The receptor's source is a human donor in good health (CMV status not recorded). Some clones in this sample may be carry-over from other donors' samples.

CDR3 DNA: TGTGCCAGCAGCCATAGGAAGACCGGAATCTACGAGCAGTACTTC. Its translation: CASSHRKTGIYEQYF. The gene calls are TRBV3-1 and TRBJ2-7; D is undetermined. Per germline, CDR1 LGHDT and CDR2 YNNKEL (reference sequence). The CDR3 covers 15 residues. V was cut by 3 bases and J by 3 bases, with 15 bases left in between.